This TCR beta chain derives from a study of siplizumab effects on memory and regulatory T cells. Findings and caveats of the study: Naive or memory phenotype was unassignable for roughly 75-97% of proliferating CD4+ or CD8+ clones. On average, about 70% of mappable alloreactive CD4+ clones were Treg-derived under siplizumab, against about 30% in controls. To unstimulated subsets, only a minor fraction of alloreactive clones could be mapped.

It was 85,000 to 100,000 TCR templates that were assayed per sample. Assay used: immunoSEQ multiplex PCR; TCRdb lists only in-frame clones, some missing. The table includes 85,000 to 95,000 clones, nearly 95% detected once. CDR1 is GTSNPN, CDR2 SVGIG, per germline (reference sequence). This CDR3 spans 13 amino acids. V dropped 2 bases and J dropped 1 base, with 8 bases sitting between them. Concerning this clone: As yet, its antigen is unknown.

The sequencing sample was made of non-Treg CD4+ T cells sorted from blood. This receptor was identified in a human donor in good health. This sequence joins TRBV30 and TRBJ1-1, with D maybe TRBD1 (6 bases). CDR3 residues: CAWSWDKNTEAFF. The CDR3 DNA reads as TGTGCCTGGAGTTGGGACAAGAACACTGAAGCTTTCTTT.